The 12 T cell receptor beta chains below were found in one sample sequenced in a study of vaccination and CD4 T cells after COVID-19 (dated by TCRdb to between 2020 and 2023). Receptors were amplified or captured by PCR. The listed sequencing device is Illumina iSeq 100. TCR sequencing of DNA from cultured CD4+ T cells used the Oncomine TCR Beta short-read assay at the Johns Hopkins FTIC core. In TCRdb, the public reads were trimmed at Q25 with fastp and aligned with MiXCR, with productive beta chains retained. Merged by CDR3 protein, the rows form single entries marked with the most common genes and DNA. The sample contains about 2,900 distinct CDR3 sequences, roughly 29% of them found a single time. Around two fifths of the sample comes from the top ten. No antigen has been assigned to these receptors. The label giving this sample's treatment or condition can be read as: roughly 11-day PBMC culture with coronavirus spike peptide pools or control peptides (ViraFEST assay). CD4+ T cells from unexposed donors were collected before the COVID-19 pandemic (2011-2018).

Input material: CD4+ T cells from blood, cultured in vitro. These receptors all come from a human donor in good health.

The J gene is TRBJ2-7, the V gene TRBV5-8; TRBD1 is a possible D gene (6 bases). This CDR3 region has 14 residues. V was clipped by 1 base and J by 4 bases, with 12 bases between them. Germline CDR1 is SGHTS and CDR2 is YDEGEE. In nucleotides, the CDR3 is TGTGCCAGCAGCTTGCGAGGGCAGGGGTACGAGCAGTACTTC. It codes for CASSLRGQGYEQYF.

The CDR3: CAASSIPGLGSSDTQYF. For the CDR3, the DNA is TGTGCCGCCAGTAGTATCCCGGGACTAGGGTCGTCAGATACGCAGTATTTT. The chain couples TRBV19 to TRBJ2-3, with 8 bases identical to TRBD2. Germline loops: CDR1 LNHDA, CDR2 SQIVND (reference sequence). This CDR3 region has 17 residues. The J segment lost 4 bases and the V segment lost 11 bases, leaving 20 bases of the junction unmatched.

The rearrangement links TRBV7-3 to TRBJ2-1; D gene uncertain. Per the germline V gene, CDR1 is SGHTA and CDR2 is FQGTGA. The CDR3 is 12 residues long. Deletions cut 1 base from V and 6 bases from J, with 4 bases between. The CDR3 DNA reads as TGTGCCAGCAGCTTAAACCCCAATGAGCAGTTCTTC. It specifies CASSLNPNEQFF.

This chain connects TRBV7-6 to TRBJ1-1; TRBD1 is a possible D gene (5 bases). The CDR3 loop spans 15 amino acids. Germline CDR1 SGHVS, CDR2 FNYEAQ. V dropped 5 bases and J dropped 1 base, with 14 bases sitting between them. The CDR3 region has the DNA TGTGCCAGCAGCGCCTTCCCCGGGGCGAACACTGAAGCTTTCTTT. It encodes CASSAFPGANTEAFF. Supplemented by reference TRBV7-6 and TRBJ1-1, the full variable domain reads GAGVSQSPRYKVTKRGQDVALRCDPISGHVSLYWYRQALGQGPEFLTYFNYEAQQDKSGLPNDRFSAERPEGSISTLTIQRTEQRDSAMYRCASSAFPGANTEAFFGQGTRLTVV.

This clonotype has just a few counts. The V and J genes are TRBV28 and TRBJ1-2; tentative D call: TRBD1 (6 bases). Deletions cut 4 bases from V and 4 bases from J, with 13 bases between. The CDR3 covers 14 residues. The V gene's germline CDR1 is MDHEN and CDR2 SYDVKM. The CDR3 bases are TGTGCCAGCAGTTCCCCGGACAGTTTCTATGGCTACACCTTC. Its translation: CASSSPDSFYGYTF.

This clonotype is categorized as medium-sized (0.01 to 0.1%). The V and J genes are TRBV19 and TRBJ1-2; tentative D call: TRBD1 (5 bases). V was cut by 6 bases and J by 5 bases, with 16 bases left in between. Germline V gene sequence: CDR1 LNHDA, CDR2 SQIVND (reference sequence). The CDR3 loop spans 14 amino acids. The DNA of the CDR3 is TGTGCCAGTAGCCCCGCCGGGGGTTGGTATGGCTACACCTTC. Translation gives CASSPAGGWYGYTF.

This CDR3 is CASKGGYEQYF. CDR3 DNA sequence: TGTGCCAGCAAGGGGGGCTACGAGCAGTACTTC. V and J are TRBV11-2 and TRBJ2-7, with D perhaps assigned TRBD1 or TRBD2 (6 bases each). Germline CDR1 reads SGHAT; CDR2 reads FQNNGV. CDR3 length: 11 residues. Trimming removed 7 bases from V and 3 bases from J, with 7 bases in between.

The chain recombines TRBV5-1 with TRBJ2-7; 13 bases map to TRBD2. Germline loops: CDR1 SGHRS, CDR2 YFSETQ. The CDR3 consists of 14 residues. V gave up 5 bases and J gave up 6 bases; unmatched junction bases: 5. CDR3 in amino acids: CASRGTSGMGEQYF. In DNA, the CDR3 is TGCGCCAGCAGGGGGACTAGCGGGATGGGCGAGCAGTACTTC.

This rearrangement joins TRBV11-2 to TRBJ1-1; D is unclear. The V end was cut by 1 base, the J end by 0 bases, with 3 bases between. From germline, CDR1 is SGHAT and CDR2 FQNNGV. The CDR3 spans 13 residues. This chain's CDR3 is CASSLALNTEAFF. The CDR3, as DNA: TGTGCCAGCAGCTTAGCCCTGAACACTGAAGCTTTCTTT. Looking up the rest from reference TRBV11-2 and TRBJ1-1 gives the full variable domain: EAGVAQSPRYKIIEKRQSVAFWCNPISGHATLYWYQQILGQGPKLLIQFQNNGVVDDSQLPKDRFSAERLKGVDSTLKIQPAKLEDSAVYLCASSLALNTEAFFGQGTRLTVV.

This clonotype is categorized as medium-sized. The junction and the germline gene differ at one end; a read error may be behind it. The rearrangement joins TRBV7-3 to TRBJ1-6, with 8 bases identical to TRBD1. The CDR3 has 14 amino acids. The germline gives CDR1 SGHTA, CDR2 FQGTGA. The DNA of the CDR3 is TGTGCCAGCAGCGTAACAGGGGGGAATTCACCCCTCCACTTT. This encodes CASSVTGGNSPLHF.

This clonotype was seen only a few times. The chain is built from TRBV20-1 and TRBJ2-7, with a tentative D call TRBD2 (5 bases). The V gene lost 3 bases and the J gene lost 7 bases, with 19 bases spanning the gap. Per germline, CDR1 DFQATT and CDR2 SNEGSKA (reference sequence). The CDR3 has 14 amino acids. In DNA form, the CDR3 reads TGCAGTGCTAGGCCCCTAGCCGTGGAGAGTGAGCAGTACTTC. Amino acid sequence: CSARPLAVESEQYF.

J is TRBJ2-2 and V is TRBV20-1, with D perhaps TRBD1 or TRBD2 (5 bases each). V gave up 5 bases and J gave up 3 bases, with 16 bases separating them. CDR1 is DFQATT, CDR2 SNEGSKA, per germline (reference sequence). This CDR3 has 15 amino acids. The CDR3 region has the DNA TGCAGTGCTCAAGGGAGAGGGGCCGACACCGGGGAGCTGTTTTTT. The encoded protein is CSAQGRGADTGELFF.